These T cell receptor beta chains were read from a single sample in a study of STAT5B mutations in CD4+ large granular lymphocyte leukemia. This table comes from immunoSEQ multiplex PCR, and its TCRdb copy is limited to in-frame clones, with some not included. This sample has about 38,000 clones, with roughly 85% found just once. The sequenced sample was CD4+ T cells from blood buffy coats. The receptors were sampled from a human donor in good health. The CDR3 runs from the conserved cysteine through the conserved F or W. A D gene is named only where the DNA matches it firmly.

>TRBV5-1|NA|TRBJ2-7
CASSLVAGGYEQYF
TGCGCCAGCAGCTTGGTGGCGGGTGGTTACGAGCAGTACTTC
>TRBV6-6|TRBD1|TRBJ2-7
CASSPRDRRVYEQYF
TGTGCCAGCAGCCCCCGGGACAGGAGAGTCTACGAGCAGTACTTC
>TRBV11-2|TRBD2|TRBJ2-5
CASRPGLAGGLTLLETQYF
TGTGCCAGCAGACCCGGACTAGCGGGGGGGCTAACCCTCTTAGAGACCCAGTACTTC
>TRBV30|NA|TRBJ2-6
CAWSVRSSGANVLTF
TGTGCCTGGAGTGTACGAAGCTCTGGGGCCAACGTCCTGACTTTC
>TRBV11-3|NA|TRBJ2-7
CASSLEGTLSGEQYF
TGTGCCAGCAGCTTAGAGGGGACGCTGTCTGGCGAGCAGTACTTC
>TRBV27|NA|TRBJ2-3
CATRQALRTDTQYF
TGTGCCACCAGGCAGGCCCTCCGCACAGATACGCAGTATTTT
>TRBV7-3|NA|TRBJ2-3
CASSSGRTDTQYF
TGTGCCAGCAGCAGCGGACGCACAGATACGCAGTATTTT
>TRBV5-1|TRBD1|TRBJ2-4
CASSPRGTGRNKNIQYF
TGCGCCAGCAGTCCAAGAGGGACAGGCAGAAATAAAAACATTCAGTACTTC
>TRBV19|TRBD1|TRBJ2-6
CASRPDRDGANVLTF
TGTGCCAGTAGACCAGACAGGGATGGGGCCAACGTCCTGACTTTC
>TRBV29-1|TRBD1|TRBJ1-2
CSVGQGDRYTF
TGCAGCGTTGGACAGGGGGATCGCTACACCTTC